Listed here are 3 T cell receptor beta chains from one sample, sequenced in a study of cytomegalovirus exposure and HLA in healthy donors. 60 Vbeta and 13 Jbeta primers were used in PCR. Some clones are missing from TCRdb's copy, which holds only in-frame ones; the method was immunoSEQ multiplex PCR. Of fewer than 120,000 clones in the sample, 65% to 80% were seen once. Input material: PBMCs. Receptors originate from a man under 40 in good health and CMV-seropositive.

The genes are TRBV5-1 and TRBJ1-1; 9 bases are a match to TRBD1. Germline CDR1 is SGHRS and CDR2 is YFSETQ. Losses at the gene ends were 3 bases for V and 12 bases for J; bases not matched to a gene: 9. The CDR3 contains 13 residues. The CDR3: CASSSDRGGSTFF. The CDR3 bases are TGCGCCAGCAGCTCTGACAGGGGGGGTTCGACTTTCTTT.

This sequence joins TRBV27 and TRBJ1-1; 8 bases fit TRBD1. V lost 2 bases to trimming and J lost 7 bases; unmatched junction nucleotides: 9. Germline lookup yields CDR1 MNHEY and CDR2 SMNVEV (reference sequence). The CDR3 covers 15 residues. The DNA for the CDR3 is TGTGCCAGCAGTTTACAGGGGGCCTCTTCCTTTGAAGCTTTCTTT. It is translated as CASSLQGASSFEAFF.

The CDR3 nucleotides are TGTGCCAGCAGTCGGACTTTTGGAAACTATGGCTACACCTTC. It specifies CASSRTFGNYGYTF. The genes are TRBV28 and TRBJ1-2; D unresolved. Trimming removed 5 bases from V and 2 bases from J, with 12 bases in between. The CDR3 sequence is 14 residues long. CDR1 MDHEN and CDR2 SYDVKM come from the germline V gene.